These 26 T cell receptor beta chains came from one sample sequenced in a study of blood T cells in healthy people across ages. Sample-barcoded 5' priming and a J-beta primer mix drove a second PCR of about 6 to 12 cycles. TCRdb reprocessed the 5' RACE reads with MiXCR, giving one entry per CDR3 protein. The sample includes some 900,000 distinct CDR3 sequences, under 35% of them seen just once. Material: blood. The source is a woman aged 80 or older in good health.

The rearrangement links TRBV27 to TRBJ2-5; weak D call: TRBD1 (6 bases). Germline V gene lookup returns CDR1 MNHEY and CDR2 SMNVEV (reference sequence). The CDR3 spans 15 residues. Trimming took 2 bases from V and 5 from J, leaving 15 bases between them. The CDR3 loop is CASSLQGLREETQYF. CDR3 bases: TGTGCCAGCAGTTTACAGGGGCTCCGTGAGGAGACCCAGTACTTC.

In this sample, this clonotype turned up many times. The rearrangement joins TRBV9 to TRBJ2-5, with 8 nucleotides matching TRBD2. After removal of 0 bases from V and 4 bases from J, the junction contained 8 bases not matched to a gene. The CDR3 contains 16 residues. Germline CDR1 and CDR2: SGDLS and YYNGEE. The CDR3 DNA reads as TGTGCCAGCAGCGTAGCCGGGGGGGGCCTAGGAGAGACCCAGTACTTC. Translating it yields CASSVAGGGLGETQYF.

V usage is TRBV5-1 and J usage is TRBJ2-7; D gene unclear. The V end was cut by 0 bases, the J end by 3 bases, with 7 bases between. Looked up from germline, CDR1 is SGHRS and CDR2 is YFSETQ. This CDR3 contains 13 residues. As DNA, the CDR3 is TGCGCCAGCAGCTTGGGTGAACTCTACGAGCAGTACTTC. Its protein product is CASSLGELYEQYF.

The chain recombines TRBV7-2 with TRBJ1-4, with 7 bases that match TRBD1. The V gene's germline CDR1 is SGHTA and CDR2 FQGNSA. This CDR3 is built from 15 residues. The V and J ends lost 5 bases and 8 bases, in that order; junction bases with no gene match: 11. The DNA for the CDR3 is TGTGCCAGCAGCCTATCAGGGGGGGAAGGGGAAAAACTGTTTTTT. This codes for CASSLSGGEGEKLFF. The full variable domain, in which reference TRBV7-2 and TRBJ1-4 provide the parts outside the CDR3, is GAGVSQSPSNKVTEKGKDVELRCDPISGHTALYWYRQSLGQGLEFLIYFQGNSAPDKSGLPSDRFSAERTGGSVSTLTIQRTQQEDSAVYLCASSLSGGEGEKLFFGSGTQLSVL.

This clonotype showed up many times. The chain links TRBV20-1 to TRBJ1-1, with 8 bases identical to TRBD1. Germline CDR1 and CDR2: DFQATT and SNEGSKA (reference sequence). The CDR3 is made up of 13 amino acids. J gave up 1 base and V 6 bases, and 4 bases lay outside the gene matches. The CDR3 spells CSAQGAGNTEAFF. The CDR3, as DNA: TGCAGTGCCCAGGGGGCCGGGAACACTGAAGCTTTCTTT.

This clonotype has a count of ten or more. The chain links TRBV7-9 to TRBJ1-6, with 7 bases that match TRBD1. This CDR3 is 14 amino acids long. With 4 bases clipped from V and 8 bases from J, the junction kept 5 bases outside the gene matches. Looked up from germline, CDR1 is SEHNR and CDR2 is FQNEAQ (reference sequence). CDR3 loop: CASSSGQLDSPLHF. Written as DNA, the CDR3 is TGTGCCAGCAGCTCGGGACAGTTAGATTCACCCCTCCACTTT.

This clonotype showed up just a few times. The genes are TRBV12-3 or TRBV12-4 and TRBJ1-2; D is perhaps TRBD1 (5 bases). Trimming shortened V by 4 bases and J by 2 bases, and 14 bases separated the two germline ends. The CDR3 loop spans 15 amino acids. CDR3 sequence: CASSSLGTLNYGYTF. The CDR3 region has the DNA TGTGCCAGCAGTTCTTTGGGGACTTTAAACTATGGCTACACCTTC.

About this clonotype itself: A read error may be the cause here, since a much bigger clone is one base away. The chain recombines TRBV20-1 with TRBJ2-3; maybe TRBD2 (6 bases). The CDR3 extends over 16 amino acids. The germline V and J ends were trimmed by 5 bases and 4 bases, with 22 bases remaining between them. Germline CDR1 DFQATT, CDR2 SNEGSKA (reference sequence). CDR3: CSAGGSTRVVADTQYF. In DNA, the CDR3 is TGCAGTGCTGGAGGGTCCACTAGGGTTGTAGCAGATACGCAGTATTTT.

On this clonotype itself: A much bigger clone sits one base away, suggesting this may be a read error. The chain carries TRBV11-2 and TRBJ2-4, with D perhaps TRBD2 (7 bases). The DNA end favors TRBJ2-5, so the J call may be wrong. Germline CDR1 is SGHAT and CDR2 is FQNNGV. The CDR3 has 16 residues. CDR3 sequence reads: CASSLGWPGGRETQYF. The CDR3 DNA sequence: TGTGCCAGCAGCTTAGGATGGCCCGGGGGGCGAGAGACCCAGTACTTC.

On this clonotype: Since a much larger clone is just one base distant, this may be a read error. The chain combines TRBV20-1 with TRBJ2-7; the match to TRBD1 covers 7 bases. V was pared by 5 bases and J by 2 bases, with 21 bases of the junction left unmatched. Germline V CDR1 and CDR2: DFQATT, SNEGSKA (reference sequence). This CDR3 spans 18 amino acids. The CDR3 sequence is CSAGRTGAQVRRTYEQYF. The CDR3, as DNA: TGCAGTGCTGGACGAACAGGGGCCCAGGTTCGGAGAACCTACGAGCAGTACTTC.

Only a few counts were recorded for this clonotype. The genes are TRBV20-1 and TRBJ1-6; 8 bases match TRBD1. Germline V gives CDR1 DFQATT, CDR2 SNEGSKA (reference sequence). This CDR3 spans 14 amino acids. V dropped 3 bases and J dropped 9; count of bases not matched to a gene: 7. CDR3 residues: CSASSTGGLSPLHF. CDR3 DNA: TGCAGTGCTAGCAGTACAGGGGGACTTTCACCCCTCCACTTT.

Worth noting for this clonotype: Because the CDR3 is missing its conserved closing phenylalanine or tryptophan, this is likely a read error. The V and J genes are TRBV20-1 and TRBJ2-5; 7 bases are a match to TRBD2. CDR3 size: 13 residues. V dropped 4 bases and J dropped 5; count of bases not matched to a gene: 7. CDR1 is DFQATT, CDR2 SNEGSKA, per germline (reference sequence). DNA of the CDR3: TGCAGTGCTACCCCGGGGGGAGGCGAGACCCAGTACGTC. Protein sequence: CSATPGGGETQYV.

Ten or more counts support this clonotype. V and J are TRBV12-3 or TRBV12-4 and TRBJ2-1, with a weak D call TRBD2 (6 bases). The ends were cut back, 5 bases at V and 5 bases at J, with 13 bases in the middle. The CDR3 totals 14 residues. The CDR3 DNA is TGTGCCAGCAGTCCTAGCGTAAAGAACAATGAGCAGTTCTTC. Translating it yields CASSPSVKNNEQFF.

The gene calls are TRBV7-3 and TRBJ2-1; TRBD2 matches 10 bases. The J segment lost 9 bases and the V segment lost 1 base, leaving 6 bases of the junction unmatched. The CDR3 contains 15 residues. Germline assignment: CDR1 SGHTA and CDR2 FQGTGA. CDR3: CASSLRAGGQVEQFF. CDR3 sequence (DNA): TGTGCCAGCAGCTTAAGAGCGGGGGGGCAGGTTGAGCAGTTCTTC.

The chain links TRBV6-2 or TRBV6-3 to TRBJ1-5, with no clear D. There are 15 residues in the CDR3. Trimming stripped 7 bases from V and 0 bases from J, with 13 bases between. Germline CDR1 is MNHEY and CDR2 is SVGEGT. CDR3 DNA: TGTGCCAGCATTTCAGGACCCCTTAGCAATCAGCCCCAGCATTTT. Amino acid sequence: CASISGPLSNQPQHF.

This chain connects TRBV7-2 to TRBJ1-4; D call uncertain. V was pared by 6 bases and J by 0 bases, with 8 bases between. CDR1 and CDR2 from the germline V gene are SGHTA and FQGNSA. The CDR3 runs 14 residues. The CDR3 loop is CASRSISTNEKLFF. The CDR3 region has the DNA TGTGCCAGCAGATCGATCTCAACTAATGAAAAACTGTTTTTT. The full variable domain, its missing parts supplied by reference TRBV7-2 and TRBJ1-4, is GAGVSQSPSNKVTEKGKDVELRCDPISGHTALYWYRQSLGQGLEFLIYFQGNSAPDKSGLPSDRFSAERTGGSVSTLTIQRTQQEDSAVYLCASRSISTNEKLFFGSGTQLSVL.

This clonotype was seen repeatedly, ten times or more. The V call is TRBV28, the J call TRBJ2-3; D is ambiguous. V was shortened by 3 bases and J by 2 bases, with 6 bases between the two germline ends. The CDR3 contains 13 residues. Germline loops: CDR1 MDHEN, CDR2 SYDVKM. The CDR3 DNA reads as TGTGCCAGCAGTTTCACCAACACAGATACGCAGTATTTT. It yields the protein CASSFTNTDTQYF.

V is TRBV6-2 or TRBV6-3 and J is TRBJ2-1; D unresolved. V gave up 2 bases and J gave up 3 bases, with 11 bases separating them. CDR3 length: 15 amino acids. The germline CDR1 and CDR2 sequences are MNHEY and SVGEGT. The CDR3 nucleotides are TGTGCCAGCAGTTACACTAACTGGGGCTACAATGAGCAGTTCTTC. It translates to CASSYTNWGYNEQFF.

V gene TRBV7-8 combines with J gene TRBJ2-2, with D tentatively TRBD2 (6 bases). CDR3 length equals 17 residues. The V gene lost 3 bases and the J gene lost 2 bases, with 16 bases spanning the gap. Germline-derived CDR1 and CDR2 are SGHVS and FQNEAQ. The CDR3 protein is CASSFVGTGENTGELFF. The CDR3 region has the DNA TGTGCCAGCAGCTTTGTGGGGACGGGAGAAAACACCGGGGAGCTGTTTTTT.

This clonotype was found many times. The rearrangement links TRBV6-2 or TRBV6-3 to TRBJ2-7; tentatively, D is TRBD1 (6 bases). Germline-derived CDR1 and CDR2 are MNHEY and SVGEGT. The CDR3 contains 14 residues. V gave up 6 bases and J gave up 6 bases, with 18 bases separating them. The CDR3 spells CASSPFGQGLEQYF. CDR3 DNA: TGTGCCAGCAGCCCCTTTGGGCAGGGGCTCGAGCAGTACTTC.

This clonotype occurred a few times. The V and J genes are TRBV6-1 and TRBJ1-2; TRBD1 matches 7 bases. V was pared by 2 bases and J by 7 bases, with 4 bases of the junction left unmatched. The length of the CDR3 is 13 residues. The germline V gene has CDR1 MNHNS and CDR2 SASEGT. This chain's CDR3 is CASSETGVVGYTF. For the CDR3, the DNA is TGTGCCAGCAGTGAAACAGGGGTAGTTGGCTACACCTTC.

V and J are TRBV14 and TRBJ2-5; D remains ambiguous. CDR3 length: 15 residues. Trimming took 2 bases from V and 1 from J, leaving 11 bases between them. Per germline, CDR1 SGHDN and CDR2 FVKESK. CDR3 DNA sequence: TGTGCCAGCAGCCAACTAGGTCTTGGCCAAGAGACCCAGTACTTC. It translates to CASSQLGLGQETQYF.

As concerns this clonotype: This may stem from a read error, because a much larger clone lies one nucleotide away. The chain is built from TRBV12-3 or TRBV12-4 and TRBJ1-5; no reliable D call. The CDR3 extends over 16 amino acids. The DNA for the CDR3 is TGTACCAGCAGTTTGGGCAGGCCTCGCGGGAATCAGCCCCAGCATTTT. This gives the protein CTSSLGRPRGNQPQHF.

The chain recombines TRBV6-1 with TRBJ1-5; the D is unclear. V was shortened by 2 bases and J by 2 bases, with 7 bases between the two germline ends. In germline, CDR1 is MNHNS, CDR2 SASEGT. CDR3 length: 14 amino acids. CDR3: CASSEWWGNQPQHF. CDR3 bases: TGTGCCAGCAGTGAATGGTGGGGCAATCAGCCCCAGCATTTT.

This sequence joins TRBV6-5 and TRBJ1-2, with 8 bases fitting TRBD1. The CDR3 totals 17 residues. Germline V gene data show CDR1 as MNHEY and CDR2 as SVGAGI. V shed 4 bases, J shed 4 bases, and the junction held 14 bases outside the gene matches. As DNA, the CDR3 is TGTGCCAGCAGTTTAAGTTTCTCACAGGGGGGCCCCTATGGCTACACCTTC. As protein: CASSLSFSQGGPYGYTF.

The chain is built from TRBV6-1 and TRBJ2-7, with a weak D call TRBD2 (5 bases). Trimming took 6 bases from V and 3 from J, leaving 15 bases between them. The germline V gene encodes CDR1 MNHNS and CDR2 SASEGT. This CDR3 comprises 14 residues. The CDR3 region has the DNA TGTGCCAGCAGGCCCCACGTGGGGAGCTACGAGCAGTACTTC. It translates to CASRPHVGSYEQYF.